This T cell receptor beta chain was captured by sequencing in a study of blood T cells in healthy people across ages. About the study: About one barcoded TCR beta cDNA was captured per two T cells.

Germline loops: CDR1 LNHNV, CDR2 YYDKDF (reference sequence). Trimming took 7 bases from V and 9 from J; bases not matched to a gene: 5. CDR3 size: 13 residues. A second about 6 to 11 cycle PCR used barcoded and J-beta primers. TCRdb re-derived calls from the 5' RACE reads in MiXCR, one entry per CDR3 protein. The sample has 1.2 million to 1.5 million distinct CDR3 sequences, approximately 40% seen once. The sample taken for sequencing was blood. The receptor was derived from a woman under 30 in good health. The chain uses TRBV15 and TRBJ1-6; 8 bases match TRBD1. This CDR3 is CATTTGVGSPLHF. CDR3 coding DNA: TGTGCCACCACGACAGGGGTGGGTTCACCCCTCCACTTT.